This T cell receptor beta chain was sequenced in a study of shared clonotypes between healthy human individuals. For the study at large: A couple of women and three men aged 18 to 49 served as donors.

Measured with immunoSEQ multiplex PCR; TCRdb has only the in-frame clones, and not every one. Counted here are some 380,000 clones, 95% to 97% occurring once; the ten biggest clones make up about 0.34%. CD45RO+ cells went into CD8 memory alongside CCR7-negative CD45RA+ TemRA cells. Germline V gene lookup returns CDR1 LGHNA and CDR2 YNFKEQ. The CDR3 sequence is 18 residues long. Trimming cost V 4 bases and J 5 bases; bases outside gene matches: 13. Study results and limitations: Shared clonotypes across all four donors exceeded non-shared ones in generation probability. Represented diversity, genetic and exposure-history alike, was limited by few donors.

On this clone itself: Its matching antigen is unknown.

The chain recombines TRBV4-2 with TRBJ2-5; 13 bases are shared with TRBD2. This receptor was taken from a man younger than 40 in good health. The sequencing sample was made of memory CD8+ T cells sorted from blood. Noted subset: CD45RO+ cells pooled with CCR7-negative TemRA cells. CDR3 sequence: CASSPGLAGLRSGETQYF. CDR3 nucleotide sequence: TGTGCCAGCAGCCCGGGACTAGCGGGACTTCGATCTGGGGAGACCCAGTACTTC.